This record covers a single T cell receptor beta chain. In its sample, this clone was seen once. It has no known antigen specificity. Qualities for individual bases were not recorded, and no much larger clone is one base off. This sample stems from a study of Tregs in tolerant kidney transplant recipients (dated by TCRdb to the late 2010s). Some background on the complete study: Related donors were used in the transplants with nonmyeloablative bone marrow transplantation, and mixed chimerism was transient in the human trials. TCRbeta sequencing was used in the study to identify donor-specific regulatory T cells before combined kidney and bone marrow transplantation, and the identified cells were then tracked after transplant. Results and caveats for the whole study, not just this receptor: Because the study included only a small number of patients, the results must be confirmed in larger populations and under other immunosuppression protocols. Donor-specific Treg expansion exceeded global Treg expansion in tolerant patients, suggesting antigen-driven rather than nonspecific expansion. Expanding Tregs with activated donor B cells appeared to identify the most biologically relevant and donor-specific TCRbeta repertoire. Biological reproducibility was not examined directly, but technical replication error appeared to be minimal. PCR primers changed over time for some patients, so nucleotide-level comparison across those patients' samples was not possible.

Including cysteine and phenylalanine, the CDR3 has 16 amino acids. Left in the record is the CDR3 DNA by itself, 48 bases read in frame from the first base. V loses 1 base of germline sequence and J loses 0 bases, and the interval between the two ends is 13 bases. CDR1 and CDR2, per the germline V gene, are LGHNA and YSLEER. What this sample's time point label stands for: blood sample drawn before combined kidney and bone marrow transplant. Unstimulated Tregs (CD4+CD25+CD127-), CD4+ non-Tregs (CD4+CD25-), CD4 and CD8 cells were FACS-sorted from thawed PBMCs. The patients were a few recipients of combined kidney and bone marrow transplants from the ITN036ST trial, and samples were available only for these trial subjects. Healthy control blood was processed to PBMCs with a Ficoll density gradient and then cryopreserved, whereas patient PBMCs were collected both before and after transplant. Genomic DNA was extracted from sorted cells with the QIAGEN DNeasy Blood and Tissue Kit for TCRbeta CDR3 sequencing. Through immunoSEQ, high-throughput TCRbeta CDR3 sequencing was done commercially, including PCR amplification with internal controls and bias correction. As for the original processing: Unique productive TCRbeta sequences were defined by CDR3 nucleotide sequence where primers matched, and otherwise by CDR3 amino acid sequence together with Vbeta and Jbeta genes. To correct for sorting error, sequences found in more than one sorted population at a frequency ratio of 2:1 or less were discarded, and the remaining shared sequences were assigned to the population with the higher frequency. A sequence was defined as donor-reactive if the sequence was expanded at least 5-fold in CFSE-low cells compared with unstimulated cells and had a frequency of at least 0.01% in CFSE-low cells. Repertoire divergence was quantified by Jensen-Shannon divergence using the top 100 TCRbeta sequences ranked by frequency. For samples with multiple sequencing runs, sorting error was corrected separately for each run before the runs were pooled. The immuneACCESS repertoire file appears here via TCRdb, limited to in-frame rearrangements. These files lack a portion of the clones; in checked studies, under half of the deficit traces to unresolved V genes, and the cause of the others is not known. V and J calls and clone size are copied from that table; D and trimming were computed from the DNA. Recorded for this sample are 90,000 to 120,000 clones; 90% of them occurred a single time. The ten largest account for about 0.31% of the sample.

This clonotype originated in a human donor who received a combined kidney and bone marrow transplant. The source was CD4+ T cells from blood, collected before the transplant. The V and J segments used are TRBV4-3 and TRBJ2-7, and possibly TRBD1, on 5 matching bases. The DNA reads TGCGCCAGCAGCCAAGCCCCAAGGGGAAGCTCCTACGAGCAGTACTTC. The encoded protein is CASSQAPRGSSYEQYF.